These 18 T cell receptor beta chains came from one sample sequenced in a study of T cell responses to AZD1222 COVID-19 vaccine. Only in-frame clones appear in the TCRdb table, and some are missing; sequencing was by immunoSEQ multiplex PCR. The sample shows 150,000 or so clones, roughly 88% of them seen only once. Here the sequenced sample was peripheral blood, taken 28 days after the second AZD1222 dose. The receptors were sampled from an adult who received the AZD1222 COVID-19 vaccine.

CDR3 DNA sequence: TGTGCCAGCAGCGAGCGGGACAGTAAAGCTGAAGCTTTCTTT. This encodes CASSERDSKAEAFF. This chain links TRBV7-9 with TRBJ1-1; TRBD1 aligns across 7 bases. Germline trimming cut 5 bases from V and 6 bases from J; bases unmatched to any gene: 9. Germline CDR1 is SEHNR and CDR2 is FQNEAQ (reference sequence). The CDR3 loop spans 14 amino acids.

The chain couples TRBV7-9 to TRBJ1-5; 9 nucleotides agree with TRBD1. With 5 bases clipped from V and 4 bases from J, the junction kept 6 bases outside the gene matches. The CDR3 length is 15 residues. Germline CDR1 and CDR2: SEHNR and FQNEAQ (reference sequence). The CDR3 DNA sequence: TGTGCCAGCAGCCCCGGGACAGGGAAAAATCAGCCCCAGCATTTT. Residues: CASSPGTGKNQPQHF.

The V call is TRBV3-1 (or the pseudogene TRBV3-2), the J call TRBJ1-4, with 10 bases matching TRBD1. V was pared by 8 bases and J by 7 bases, with 7 bases of the junction left unmatched. This CDR3 comprises 14 residues. The V gene's germline CDR1 is LGHDT and CDR2 YNNKEL (reference sequence). CDR3: CASSLTGGAEKLFF. CDR3 in DNA: TGTGCCAGCTCATTGACAGGGGGCGCTGAAAAACTGTTTTTT.

CDR3 nucleotide sequence: TGTGCCAGCTCACCAGGCGGGGAGCCCCAGCATTTT. It translates to CASSPGGEPQHF. The genes are TRBV18 and TRBJ1-5, with no clear D. Germline V gene lookup returns CDR1 KGHSH and CDR2 LQKENI. V lost 2 bases, J lost 8 bases, and 7 bases lay in between. The CDR3 contains 12 residues.

This clone showed up just once. This chain links TRBV18 with TRBJ1-3; TRBD1 matches 7 bases. The ends lost 4 bases at V and 0 bases at J; junction bases unmatched: 3. The CDR3 totals 15 residues. Germline CDR1 KGHSH, CDR2 LQKENI. The CDR3 sequence is CASSRTGDSGNTIYF. CDR3 bases: TGTGCCAGCTCACGGACAGGAGACTCTGGAAACACCATATATTTT.

This chain joins TRBV6-1 and TRBJ1-5, with 7 bases lining up with TRBD1. Per germline, CDR1 MNHNS and CDR2 SASEGT. This CDR3 spans 16 amino acids. J was trimmed by 6 bases and V by 2 bases; bases with no gene match: 10. The CDR3 protein is CASSELVEGASQPQHF. The DNA of the CDR3 is TGTGCCAGCAGTGAACTAGTGGAGGGGGCGAGTCAGCCCCAGCATTTT.

The chain combines TRBV7-2 with TRBJ2-7, with 9 bases matching TRBD2. This CDR3 is 18 amino acids long. V dropped 1 base and J dropped 4; count of bases not matched to a gene: 14. CDR1 is SGHTA and CDR2 is FQGNSA in the germline V gene. The CDR3 DNA is TGTGCCAGCAGCTTAGTTGGGGCTAGCGGGACAATTTCTTACGAGCAGTACTTC. Protein product: CASSLVGASGTISYEQYF. The whole variable domain, remainder taken from reference TRBV7-2 and TRBJ2-7, is GAGVSQSPSNKVTEKGKDVELRCDPISGHTALYWYRQSLGQGLEFLIYFQGNSAPDKSGLPSDRFSAERTGGSVSTLTIQRTQQEDSAVYLCASSLVGASGTISYEQYFGPGTRLTVT.

The chain couples TRBV7-9 to TRBJ1-3; D gene uncertain. With 5 bases removed from V and 0 bases from J, the gap between germline ends came to 17 bases. The germline V gene has CDR1 SEHNR and CDR2 FQNEAQ (reference sequence). The CDR3 totals 17 residues. This CDR3 reads CASSRKSVPSSGNTIYF. CDR3 DNA sequence: TGTGCCAGCAGCAGAAAGTCGGTGCCCAGCTCTGGAAACACCATATATTTT.

The V and J genes are TRBV2 and TRBJ2-5; 10 bases align to TRBD2. Germline trimming cut 7 bases from V and 5 bases from J; bases unmatched to any gene: 4. There are 13 residues in the CDR3. Germline CDR1 reads SNHLY; CDR2 reads FYNNEI. In nucleotides, the CDR3 is TGTGCCAGCAATCCGGGACTAGCGGAGACCCAGTACTTC. The encoded protein is CASNPGLAETQYF.

The rearrangement links TRBV7-6 to TRBJ2-5; TRBD1 is a possible D gene (6 bases). CDR1 and CDR2 from the germline V gene are SGHVS and FNYEAQ. V was shortened by 5 bases and J by 2 bases, with 18 bases between the two germline ends. This CDR3 contains 16 residues. The CDR3 DNA follows: TGTGCCAGCAGCCCACTAGGACAGATCCTACAAGAGACCCAGTACTTC. Translated, it gives CASSPLGQILQETQYF. The whole variable domain, remainder taken from reference TRBV7-6 and TRBJ2-5, is GAGVSQSPRYKVTKRGQDVALRCDPISGHVSLYWYRQALGQGPEFLTYFNYEAQQDKSGLPNDRFSAERPEGSISTLTIQRTEQRDSAMYRCASSPLGQILQETQYFGPGTRLLVL.

The J gene is TRBJ1-2, the V gene TRBV7-2; no reliable D call. V lost 2 bases and J 2 bases, leaving 12 bases between the germline ends. The CDR3 has 15 residues. Germline values: CDR1 SGHTA, CDR2 FQGNSA. The CDR3 nucleotides are TGTGCCAGCAGCTTATCCCCAGGTGTGAACTATGGCTACACCTTC. Translation: CASSLSPGVNYGYTF.

CDR3 coding DNA: TGTGCCAGCAGCGCCGGGACTCTGAGGGAGACCCAGTACTTC. The encoded protein is CASSAGTLRETQYF. The chain combines TRBV5-5 with TRBJ2-5; a weak D match, TRBD2 (6 bases). Germline V CDR1 and CDR2: SGHKS, YYEKEE (reference sequence). The CDR3 loop spans 14 amino acids. V shed 4 bases and J shed 5 bases, with 15 bases lying between them.

V gene TRBV11-3 combines with J gene TRBJ2-2; D gene unclear. V dropped 5 bases and J dropped 1 base, with 5 bases sitting between them. From germline, CDR1 is SGHNT and CDR2 YENEEA. This CDR3 has 13 amino acids. CDR3 protein: CASSPGNTGELFF. The CDR3 DNA reads as TGTGCCAGCAGCCCCGGGAACACCGGGGAGCTGTTTTTT.

V and J are TRBV28 and TRBJ1-5; possibly TRBD1 for D (5 bases). V lost 7 bases and J lost 10, with 20 bases in between. Germline V lookup: CDR1 MDHEN, CDR2 SYDVKM. The length of the CDR3 is 14 residues. The CDR3, as DNA: TGTGCCAGCATCGCTGGGACCTTAATCAATCCCCAGCATTTT. This gives the protein CASIAGTLINPQHF. Full variable domain (outside the CDR3, taken from reference TRBV28 and TRBJ1-5): DVKVTQSSRYLVKRTGEKVFLECVQDMDHENMFWYRQDPGLGLRLIYFSYDVKMKEKGDIPEGYSVSREKKERFSLILESASTNQTSMYLCASIAGTLINPQHFGDGTRLSIL.

The gene calls are TRBV29-1 and TRBJ1-1; D not certain. The CDR3 runs 15 residues. V lost 4 bases and J 1 base, leaving 16 bases between the germline ends. Looked up from germline, CDR1 is SQVTM and CDR2 is ANQGSEA. CDR3 sequence (DNA): TGCAGCGTTGTCGGGGATCCGATCCGGAACACTGAAGCTTTCTTT. This codes for CSVVGDPIRNTEAFF. Using reference TRBV29-1 and TRBJ1-1 for the parts outside the CDR3, the full variable domain is SAVISQKPSRDICQRGTSLTIQCQVDSQVTMMFWYRQQPGQSLTLIATANQGSEATYESGFVIDKFPISRPNLTFSTLTVSNMSPEDSSIYLCSVVGDPIRNTEAFFGQGTRLTVV.

The chain couples TRBV20-1 to TRBJ1-1; the D is unclear. CDR3 length: 15 residues. Trimming took off 3 bases at V and 1 base at J, with 15 bases between the two ends. The germline V gene has CDR1 DFQATT and CDR2 SNEGSKA (reference sequence). CDR3 residues: CSASQQRLTNTEAFF. The DNA for the CDR3 is TGCAGTGCTAGTCAGCAAAGGCTTACGAACACTGAAGCTTTCTTT.

CDR3 nucleotide sequence: TGTGCCAGCAGCAGCGGGGGCCAGGGGGAGACCCAGTACTTC. It is translated as CASSSGGQGETQYF. V and J are TRBV6-4 and TRBJ2-5; 8 bases are a match to TRBD2. The germline V gene encodes CDR1 MRHNA and CDR2 SNTAGT. The CDR3 contains 14 residues. The trim removed 6 bases at V and 5 bases at J, leaving 8 bases unmatched.

The CDR3: CASSLRDGNSPLHF. The CDR3 bases are TGTGCCAGCAGCTTGCGGGACGGGAATTCACCCCTCCACTTT. The chain uses TRBV5-4 and TRBJ1-6, with TRBD1 as a possible D gene (5 bases). V lost 1 base, J lost 7 bases, and 9 bases lay in between. The CDR3 is 14 amino acids. Germline loops: CDR1 SGHNT, CDR2 YYREEE (reference sequence).